These 20 T cell receptor beta chains share one sample of origin, sequenced in a study of cytomegalovirus exposure and HLA in healthy donors (dated by TCRdb to about 2017). Libraries were prepared through the immunoSEQ multiplex PCR assay. The multiplex PCR relied on a mix of 60 forward primers for TCR Vbeta segments and 13 reverse primers for TCR Jbeta segments. TCRdb stores this immuneACCESS table with in-frame sequences only. Part of the clones is absent; in the studies checked, under half of the shortfall reflects unresolved V genes, and no reason is known for the rest. The sample table shows over 200,000 clones, and approximately 90% are seen once. Approximately 1% of the sample goes to the ten largest clones. The sample taken for sequencing was PBMCs. The receptors shown here come from a woman aged 18-29 years in good health and CMV-seronegative.

The V gene is TRBV5-4, the J gene TRBJ1-1; no clear D gene. The CDR3 spans 12 residues. Germline V gives CDR1 SGHNT, CDR2 YYREEE (reference sequence). The V end lost 5 bases, the J end lost 5 bases, and 10 bases lay between the germline ends. The CDR3 loop reads CASRGARTEAFF. CDR3 nucleotide sequence: TGTGCCAGCAGGGGCGCACGTACTGAAGCTTTCTTT. Combining the CDR3 with reference TRBV5-4 and TRBJ1-1 gives the whole variable domain ETGVTQSPTHLIKTRGQQVTLRCSSQSGHNTVSWYQQALGQGPQFIFQYYREEENGRGNFPPRFSGLQFPNYSSELNVNALELDDSALYLCASRGARTEAFFGQGTRLTVV.

This chain uses TRBV4-1 with TRBJ1-6, with a tentative D call TRBD1 (6 bases). V was clipped by 0 bases and J by 9 bases, with 12 bases between them. The CDR3 runs to 15 residues. Germline V lookup: CDR1 MGHRA, CDR2 YSYEKL. The CDR3 here is CASSQEGALGSPLHF. Written as DNA, the CDR3 is TGCGCCAGCAGCCAAGAGGGGGCGCTGGGTTCACCCCTCCACTTT.

This clone was found a few times. V and J are TRBV7-9 and TRBJ1-1; D may be TRBD1 (6 bases). Germline V gene data show CDR1 as SEHNR and CDR2 as FQNEAQ (reference sequence). The CDR3 length is 15 residues. V lost 6 bases to trimming and J lost 1 base, with 15 bases between them. Here the CDR3 DNA reads TGTGCCAGCAGTCAATTGGTGGGGGCGAACACTGAAGCTTTCTTT. It specifies CASSQLVGANTEAFF.

V gene TRBV5-1 combines with J gene TRBJ1-3; D remains ambiguous. The V gene lost 4 bases and the J gene lost 1 base, with 9 bases spanning the gap. The germline gives CDR1 SGHRS, CDR2 YFSETQ. The CDR3 spans 14 residues. CDR3 residues: CASSPEGSGNTIYF. CDR3 DNA: TGCGCCAGCAGCCCGGAGGGATCTGGAAACACCATATATTTT.

The V call is TRBV19, the J call TRBJ2-1; possibly TRBD2 for D (5 bases). The V gene lost 8 bases and the J gene lost 2 bases, with 13 bases spanning the gap. CDR3 length: 14 amino acids. Germline V gene sequence: CDR1 LNHDA, CDR2 SQIVND (reference sequence). The CDR3 is CASFEEAAYNEQFF. CDR3 nucleotide sequence: TGTGCCAGTTTTGAGGAGGCAGCCTACAATGAGCAGTTCTTC.

The chain carries TRBV14 and TRBJ2-6; D is uncertain. The CDR3 length is 14 residues. The germline CDR1 and CDR2 sequences are SGHDN and FVKESK. Trimming left V 8 bases short and J 0 bases short, with 8 bases between. The CDR3 protein is CASFDSSGANVLTF. The CDR3 DNA sequence: TGTGCCAGCTTTGATAGCTCTGGGGCCAACGTCCTGACTTTC.

The rearrangement links TRBV2 to TRBJ2-1, with 8 bases that match TRBD1. The V gene end was trimmed by 4 bases and the J gene end by 8 bases; junction bases not matched to a gene: 7. The CDR3 loop spans 14 amino acids. Germline V CDR1 and CDR2: SNHLY, FYNNEI. The chain's CDR3 is CASSGRDRPHEQFF. The CDR3 coding sequence is TGTGCCAGCAGTGGGCGGGACAGGCCCCATGAGCAGTTCTTC.

This chain links TRBV5-1 with TRBJ1-1; TRBD1 might be the D (5 bases). Germline CDR1 reads SGHRS; CDR2 reads YFSETQ. This CDR3 has 13 residues. V shed 10 bases and J shed 0 bases, with 13 bases lying between them. CDR3 nucleotides: TGCGCCTCCCTGGGGCAGTTGAACACTGAAGCTTTCTTT. It yields the protein CASLGQLNTEAFF.

This chain joins TRBV7-8 and TRBJ2-7; 10 nucleotides match TRBD2. V lost 5 bases to trimming and J lost 3 bases; unmatched junction nucleotides: 4. This CDR3 is built from 14 residues. Germline CDR1 and CDR2: SGHVS and FQNEAQ. The CDR3 spells CASSLLAGNYEQYF. CDR3 bases: TGTGCCAGCAGCCTACTAGCGGGGAACTACGAGCAGTACTTC.

The chain has TRBV6-5 and TRBJ1-1; D gene unclear. Germline V gives CDR1 MNHEY, CDR2 SVGAGI. Trimming cost V 0 bases and J 1 base, with 12 bases left between them. This CDR3 is 16 amino acids long. The CDR3 DNA sequence: TGTGCCAGCAGTTACTCGGGCCGGGGATGGAACACTGAAGCTTTCTTT. It is translated as CASSYSGRGWNTEAFF.

This clone is a singleton in its sample. The V gene is TRBV14, the J gene TRBJ2-5; 8 bases are shared with TRBD1. Germline V lookup: CDR1 SGHDN, CDR2 FVKESK. The J segment lost 4 bases and the V segment lost 4 bases, leaving 8 bases of the junction unmatched. The CDR3 loop spans 15 amino acids. The CDR3 protein is CASSPSGGRRETQYF. The CDR3 DNA follows: TGTGCCAGCAGCCCATCAGGGGGCCGTAGAGAGACCCAGTACTTC.

Of note for this clone: A junction boundary mismatches the germline segment, possibly from a read error. Other DNA sequences in this sample translate to the same CDR3. The chain combines TRBV7-9 with TRBJ1-3; 9 nucleotides match TRBD1. The germline V gene encodes CDR1 SEHNR and CDR2 FQNEAQ (reference sequence). The CDR3 is 17 amino acids. The CDR3 is CASSSPDRGGPGNTIYF. The CDR3 DNA sequence: TGCGCCAGCAGCTCGCCTGACAGGGGGGGACCTGGAAACACCATATATTTT.

The rearrangement uses TRBV18 and TRBJ2-3; 7 bases align to TRBD1. Germline loops: CDR1 KGHSH, CDR2 LQKENI. V shed 4 bases and J 5 bases; nucleotides not matched to a gene: 3. The CDR3 is 13 amino acids. CDR3 residues: CASSQRQGDTQYF. CDR3 DNA: TGTGCCAGCTCACAGCGACAGGGAGATACGCAGTATTTT.

This chain links TRBV7-2 with TRBJ2-3; D is undetermined. Trimming cost V 5 bases and J 3 bases, with 6 bases left between them. This CDR3 spans 12 amino acids. Looked up from germline, CDR1 is SGHTA and CDR2 is FQGNSA. The CDR3, as DNA: TGTGCCAGCAGCCCAGGTACAGATACGCAGTATTTT. It yields the protein CASSPGTDTQYF.

V gene TRBV18 combines with J gene TRBJ2-7, with D possibly matching TRBD1 (6 bases). There are 14 residues in the CDR3. The germline V gene has CDR1 KGHSH and CDR2 LQKENI. V was pared by 5 bases and J by 7 bases, with 18 bases between. CDR3 in DNA: TGTGCCAGCTCATCAGCGGACAGTCGAGGGGAGCAGTACTTC. Translated, it gives CASSSADSRGEQYF.

V usage is TRBV5-6 and J usage is TRBJ1-1; the D gene is possibly TRBD1 (5 bases). Germline-derived CDR1 and CDR2 are SGHDT and YYEEEE. The CDR3 covers 12 residues. The germline V and J ends were trimmed by 0 bases and 11 bases, with 11 bases remaining between them. CDR3 sequence (DNA): TGTGCCAGCAGCTTGGAAGAGAAGGGGGCTTTCTTT. It encodes CASSLEEKGAFF.

The J gene is TRBJ2-7, the V gene TRBV9; the match to TRBD2 covers 12 bases. The CDR3 covers 15 residues. Trimming at V came to 0 bases and at J to 3 bases, leaving 1 base not matched to a gene. Germline CDR1 SGDLS, CDR2 YYNGEE. CDR3 region: CASSVGLAGVYEQYF. CDR3 sequence (DNA): TGTGCCAGCAGCGTAGGACTAGCGGGAGTCTACGAGCAGTACTTC.

The rearrangement uses TRBV9 and TRBJ2-7, with TRBD1 matching 10 bases. The CDR3 has 15 residues. Germline V CDR1 and CDR2: SGDLS, YYNGEE. J lost 2 bases, V lost 3 bases, and 5 bases had no gene match. The CDR3 DNA reads TGTGCCAGCAGCGCCGGGACAGGGGAAACCTACGAGCAGTACTTC. It translates to CASSAGTGETYEQYF.

This chain joins TRBV2 and TRBJ1-2; tentative D call: TRBD1 (5 bases). Germline loops: CDR1 SNHLY, CDR2 FYNNEI. The CDR3 covers 14 residues. V was pared by 6 bases and J by 8 bases, with 19 bases between. CDR3 sequence: CASSERGSGIGYTF. Written as DNA, the CDR3 is TGTGCCAGCAGCGAAAGGGGATCAGGCATAGGCTACACCTTC.

The chain combines TRBV7-2 with TRBJ1-5; D perhaps matches TRBD1 (5 bases). Germline-derived CDR1 and CDR2 are SGHTA and FQGNSA. The CDR3 sequence is 14 residues long. V was clipped by 1 base and J by 4 bases, with 8 bases between them. The CDR3 DNA sequence: TGTGCCAGCAGCTTAGAAAGGGGAAATCAGCCCCAGCATTTT. As protein: CASSLERGNQPQHF.